This T cell receptor beta chain originates from a study of T cell responses to AZD1222 COVID-19 vaccine. Notes on the study in general: Repertoire sampling happened only post peak T cell response.

Turning to this clone: Its antigen is not known.

The V gene lost 2 bases and the J gene lost 4 bases, with 17 bases spanning the gap. Per germline, CDR1 SGHAT and CDR2 FQNNGV. The length of the CDR3 is 16 residues. Assay: immunoSEQ multiplex PCR; the TCRdb copy retains only in-frame clones and omits some. Of about 120,000 clones listed, 90% were seen once; the top ten hold around 4.5%. This clonotype originated in an adult in good health. This chain connects TRBV11-2 to TRBJ2-5; D might be TRBD1 (5 bases). The starting material was peripheral blood, obtained on day 0 of MenACWY control vaccination. CDR3 sequence: CASSLYLQDTRETQYF. The CDR3 DNA is TGTGCCAGCAGCTTATACCTCCAGGACACACGAGAGACCCAGTACTTC.